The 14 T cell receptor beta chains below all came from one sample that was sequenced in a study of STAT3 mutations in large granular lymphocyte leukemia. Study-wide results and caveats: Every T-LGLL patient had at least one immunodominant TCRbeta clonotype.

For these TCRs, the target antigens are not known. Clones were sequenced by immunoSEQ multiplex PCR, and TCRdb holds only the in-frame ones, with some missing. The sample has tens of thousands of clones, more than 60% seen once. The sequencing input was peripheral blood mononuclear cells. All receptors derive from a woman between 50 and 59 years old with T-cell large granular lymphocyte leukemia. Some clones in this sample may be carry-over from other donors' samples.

The CDR3 DNA reads as TGTGCCAGCAGCGTCCTAGGGAGAGCAGACTTAGGGGAGCAGTACTTC. Its translation: CASSVLGRADLGEQYF. V gene TRBV9 combines with J gene TRBJ2-7; tentative D call: TRBD2 (5 bases). Per germline, CDR1 SGDLS and CDR2 YYNGEE. V was trimmed by 2 bases and J by 7 bases, leaving 22 bases between them. The CDR3 consists of 16 residues.

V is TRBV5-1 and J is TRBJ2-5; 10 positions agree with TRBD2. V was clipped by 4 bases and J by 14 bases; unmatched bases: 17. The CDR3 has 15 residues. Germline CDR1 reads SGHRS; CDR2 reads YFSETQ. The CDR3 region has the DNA TGCGCCAGCAGCCCCGGAAAAGGACTAGCGGCCCCTGGCTACTTC. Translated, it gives CASSPGKGLAAPGYF.

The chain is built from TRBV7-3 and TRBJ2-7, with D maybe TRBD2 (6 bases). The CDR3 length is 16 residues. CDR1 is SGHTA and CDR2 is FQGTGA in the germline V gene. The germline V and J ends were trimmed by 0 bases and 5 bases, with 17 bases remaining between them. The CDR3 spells CASSLTSRGGSNEQYF. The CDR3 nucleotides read TGTGCCAGCAGCTTAACCTCAAGAGGAGGGAGTAACGAGCAGTACTTC.

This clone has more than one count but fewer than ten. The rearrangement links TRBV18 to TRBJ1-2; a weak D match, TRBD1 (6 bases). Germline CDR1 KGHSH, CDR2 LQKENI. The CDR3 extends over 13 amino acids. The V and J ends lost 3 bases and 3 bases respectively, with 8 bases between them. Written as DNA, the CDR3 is TGTGCCAGCTCACCTGGACAGCACTATGGCTACACCTTC. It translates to CASSPGQHYGYTF.

The CDR3 region has the DNA TGTGCCAGCAGCCCCGACTCAAGCGGGAGGAAAAGTGAGCAGTACTTC. It translates to CASSPDSSGRKSEQYF. The rearrangement joins TRBV7-9 to TRBJ2-7; TRBD2 aligns across 9 bases. CDR3 length: 16 amino acids. Germline trimming cut 5 bases from V and 7 bases from J; bases unmatched to any gene: 15. Germline V gives CDR1 SEHNR, CDR2 FQNEAQ (reference sequence).

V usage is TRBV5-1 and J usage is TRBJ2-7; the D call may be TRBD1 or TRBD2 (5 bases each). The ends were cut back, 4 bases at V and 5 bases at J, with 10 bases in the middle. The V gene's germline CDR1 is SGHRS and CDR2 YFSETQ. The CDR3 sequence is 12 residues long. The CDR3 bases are TGCGCCAGCAGCGTAGGGACCCACGAGCAGTACTTC. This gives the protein CASSVGTHEQYF.

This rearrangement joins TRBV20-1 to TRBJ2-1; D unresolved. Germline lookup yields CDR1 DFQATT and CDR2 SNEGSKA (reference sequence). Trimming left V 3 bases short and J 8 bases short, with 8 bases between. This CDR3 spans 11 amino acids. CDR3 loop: CSASRRDEQFF. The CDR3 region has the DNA TGCAGTGCTAGTCGTCGTGATGAGCAGTTCTTC.

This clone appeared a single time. The CDR3 coding sequence is TGTGCCAGCAGTACAAGCCTAGCGGGCCTCCGCTATGAGCAGTTCTTC. Translation: CASSTSLAGLRYEQFF. The V call is TRBV28, the J call TRBJ2-1; 8 positions match TRBD2. Unmatched junction bases numbered 14, after V lost 5 bases and J lost 8 bases. The CDR3 is 16 residues long. Germline V gives CDR1 MDHEN, CDR2 SYDVKM. Full variable domain (outside the CDR3, taken from reference TRBV28 and TRBJ2-1): DVKVTQSSRYLVKRTGEKVFLECVQDMDHENMFWYRQDPGLGLRLIYFSYDVKMKEKGDIPEGYSVSREKKERFSLILESASTNQTSMYLCASSTSLAGLRYEQFFGPGTRLTVL.

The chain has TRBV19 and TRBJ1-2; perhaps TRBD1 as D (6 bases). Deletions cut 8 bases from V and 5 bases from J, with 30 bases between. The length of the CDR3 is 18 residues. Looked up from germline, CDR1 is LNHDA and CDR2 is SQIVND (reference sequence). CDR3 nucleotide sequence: TGTGCCAGTGTGCTGAGGGGCAGGGGCGAATCGAGACCATATGGCTACACCTTC. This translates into CASVLRGRGESRPYGYTF.

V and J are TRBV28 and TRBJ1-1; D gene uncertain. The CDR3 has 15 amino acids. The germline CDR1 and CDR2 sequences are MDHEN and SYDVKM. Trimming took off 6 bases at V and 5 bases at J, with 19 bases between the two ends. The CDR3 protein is CASSSPGRGGTEAFF. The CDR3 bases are TGTGCCAGCAGCTCCCCCGGTCGGGGAGGGACTGAAGCTTTCTTT.

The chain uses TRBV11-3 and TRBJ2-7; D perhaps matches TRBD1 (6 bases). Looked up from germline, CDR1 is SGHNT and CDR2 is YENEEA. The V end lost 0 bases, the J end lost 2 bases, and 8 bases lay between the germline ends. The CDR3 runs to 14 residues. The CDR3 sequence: CASSLEAGAYEQYF. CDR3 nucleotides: TGTGCCAGCAGCTTAGAGGCAGGGGCCTACGAGCAGTACTTC.

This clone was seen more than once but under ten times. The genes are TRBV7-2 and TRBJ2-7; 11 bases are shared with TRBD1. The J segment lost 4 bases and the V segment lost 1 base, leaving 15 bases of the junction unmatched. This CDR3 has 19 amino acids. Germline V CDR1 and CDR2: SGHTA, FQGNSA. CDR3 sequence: CASSLVDPSTGTGGYEQYF. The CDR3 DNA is TGTGCCAGCAGCTTAGTGGACCCCTCTACCGGGACAGGGGGGTACGAGCAGTACTTC.

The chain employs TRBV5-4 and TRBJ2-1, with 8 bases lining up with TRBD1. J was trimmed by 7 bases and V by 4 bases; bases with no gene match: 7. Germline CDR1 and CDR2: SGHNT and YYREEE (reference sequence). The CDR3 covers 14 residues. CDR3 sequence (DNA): TGTGCCAGCAGCATCCGGACAGGGAAGAATGAGCAGTTCTTC. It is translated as CASSIRTGKNEQFF.

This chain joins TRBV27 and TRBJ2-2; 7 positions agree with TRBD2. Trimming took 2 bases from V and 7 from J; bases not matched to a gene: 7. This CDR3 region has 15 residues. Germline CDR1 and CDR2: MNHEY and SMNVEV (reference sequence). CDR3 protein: CASSLPRGVGGELFF. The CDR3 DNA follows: TGTGCCAGCAGTTTACCCCGGGGGGTCGGCGGGGAGCTGTTTTTT.